This T cell receptor beta chain was observed in a study of cytomegalovirus exposure and HLA in healthy donors. This clone was counted a single time. This CDR3 comprises 12 residues. Germline loops: CDR1 SGHNT, CDR2 YYREEE (reference sequence). The germline V and J ends were trimmed by 2 bases and 8 bases, with 10 bases remaining between them. Here immunoSEQ multiplex PCR was the method, and the copy in TCRdb shows in-frame clones only, minus some. The sample lists fewer than 400,000 clones; 88% were seen once. The chain is built from TRBV5-4 and TRBJ1-1, with D uncertain. The receptor comes from a young man in good health and CMV-seronegative. Sequenced: PBMCs. The CDR3: CASSFGGIEAFF. For the CDR3, the DNA is TGTGCCAGCAGCTTCGGAGGAATCGAAGCTTTCTTT.